This T cell receptor (beta chain) was found in a study of T cell changes during pregnancy in multiple sclerosis. Some clones are missing from TCRdb's copy, which holds only in-frame ones; the method was immunoSEQ multiplex PCR. The table includes more than 40,000 clones, almost 95% detected once. The receptor comes from a female donor with multiple sclerosis, enrolled in a pregnancy study. The sequencing here drew on CD8+ T cells from peripheral blood mononuclear cells, taken in the first trimester of pregnancy.

CDR3 DNA: TGTGCCAGCAGTACAGGGGGCTGGGCCGGGGAGCTGTTTTTT. Protein product: CASSTGGWAGELFF. The J gene is TRBJ2-2, the V gene TRBV7-8; 9 bases are a match to TRBD1. After removal of 6 bases from V and 6 bases from J, the junction contained 5 bases not matched to a gene. The CDR3 extends over 14 amino acids. CDR1 is SGHVS, CDR2 FQNEAQ, per germline.